Shown below are 30 T cell receptor beta chains from a single sample sequenced in a study of shared clonotypes between healthy human individuals. Profiling relied on immunoSEQ multiplex PCR, and the TCRdb table lists in-frame clones only, not all of them. The sample gives some 1.4 million clones, approximately 97% of which show up once; over 1% is in the top ten. The sequencing sample was made of naive CD4+ T cells sorted from blood. Specified subset: CD45RA+ positively selected. The receptors here all came from a man aged 30 to 39 in good health.

This rearrangement joins TRBV2 to TRBJ1-4; unclear D gene. Per the germline V gene, CDR1 is SNHLY and CDR2 is FYNNEI. This CDR3 has 14 amino acids. Trimming pared 8 bases from V and 2 bases from J, leaving 12 bases between. CDR3 in amino acids: CASRNDGTNEKLFF. DNA for the CDR3: TGTGCCAGCCGTAACGATGGGACTAATGAAAAACTGTTTTTT.

The V gene is TRBV4-1, the J gene TRBJ2-5, with 10 bases identical to TRBD1. Trimming removed 1 base from V and 3 bases from J; junction bases left unmatched: 2. The CDR3 is 15 amino acids. Looked up from germline, CDR1 is MGHRA and CDR2 is YSYEKL. Here the CDR3 DNA reads TGCGCCAGCAGCCAAGGACAGGGGGCAGAAGAGACCCAGTACTTC. Amino acid sequence: CASSQGQGAEETQYF.

This clone was detected once. In DNA, the CDR3 is TGTGCCAGCAGCCCACAGGGGAACTATGGCTACACCTTC. Protein sequence: CASSPQGNYGYTF. This chain links TRBV11-2 with TRBJ1-2; TRBD1 agrees at 7 bases. The CDR3 contains 13 residues. Germline CDR1 reads SGHAT; CDR2 reads FQNNGV. Germline trimming cut 5 bases from V and 2 bases from J; bases unmatched to any gene: 2.

J is TRBJ1-5 and V is TRBV7-8; D is undetermined. The germline V gene has CDR1 SGHVS and CDR2 FQNEAQ. V gave up 8 bases and J gave up 3 bases, with 8 bases separating them. The CDR3 has 12 amino acids. CDR3 in amino acids: CASGQDNQPQHF. As DNA, the CDR3 is TGTGCCAGCGGTCAAGACAATCAGCCCCAGCATTTT. Full variable domain (missing parts from reference TRBV7-8 and TRBJ1-5): GAGVSQSPRYKVAKRGQDVALRCDPISGHVSLFWYQQALGQGPEFLTYFQNEAQLDKSGLPSDRFFAERPEGSVSTLKIQRTQQEDSAVYLCASGQDNQPQHFGDGTRLSIL.

The chain couples TRBV28 to TRBJ2-7, with D perhaps matching TRBD1 (5 bases). The length of the CDR3 is 14 residues. Deletions cut 1 base from V and 6 bases from J, with 13 bases between. Germline CDR1 MDHEN, CDR2 SYDVKM. This CDR3 is CASSLYRRVSEQYF. DNA of the CDR3: TGTGCCAGCAGTTTATACCGCAGGGTGAGCGAGCAGTACTTC.

Written as DNA, the CDR3 is TGTGCCAGCAGCTTAAGGCCCAGCGGGGCCTACGAGCAGTACTTC. Translation gives CASSLRPSGAYEQYF. V and J are TRBV7-8 and TRBJ2-7, with 7 bases aligning to TRBD2. The length of the CDR3 is 15 residues. Unmatched junction bases numbered 6, after V lost 2 bases and J lost 2 bases. CDR1 and CDR2 from the germline V gene are SGHVS and FQNEAQ.

The chain links TRBV29-1 to TRBJ2-1; 9 positions agree with TRBD1. V shed 5 bases, J shed 4 bases, and the junction held 9 bases outside the gene matches. The germline V gene encodes CDR1 SQVTM and CDR2 ANQGSEA. The CDR3 spans 15 residues. The CDR3 nucleotides read TGCAGCGTTACCTTTAGGACAGGGGAATACAATGAGCAGTTCTTC. Protein sequence: CSVTFRTGEYNEQFF.

This rearrangement joins TRBV19 to TRBJ2-2, with D unclear. V lost 3 bases to trimming and J lost 2 bases, with 13 bases between them. CDR3 length equals 16 residues. In germline, CDR1 is LNHDA, CDR2 SQIVND (reference sequence). The CDR3 reads CASSIIRTQNTGELFF. Written as DNA, the CDR3 is TGTGCCAGTAGTATTATAAGGACGCAAAACACCGGGGAGCTGTTTTTT.

The chain employs TRBV5-1 and TRBJ2-1; 9 nucleotides match TRBD1. CDR3 size: 13 residues. Trimming cost V 9 bases and J 7 bases; bases outside gene matches: 8. CDR1 and CDR2 (germline): SGHRS, YFSETQ. This CDR3 reads CATGTGFSNEQFF. Written as DNA, the CDR3 is TGCGCCACCGGGACAGGGTTTAGTAATGAGCAGTTCTTC.

The rearrangement joins TRBV28 to TRBJ2-1; 8 bases are shared with TRBD1. V trimming: 7 bases; J trimming: 3 bases; junction bases outside the gene matches: 5. The CDR3 sequence is 14 residues long. Looked up from germline, CDR1 is MDHEN and CDR2 is SYDVKM. The CDR3 nucleotides are TGTGCCAGCAAATTGGACAGGGTCTACAATGAGCAGTTCTTC. It is translated as CASKLDRVYNEQFF.

Only one count was recorded for this clone. The chain employs TRBV7-2 and TRBJ2-7; the D gene is possibly TRBD2 (6 bases). The CDR3 loop spans 17 amino acids. Germline CDR1 is SGHTA and CDR2 is FQGNSA. Trimming stripped 0 bases from V and 5 bases from J, with 20 bases between. The CDR3 reads CASSLAGRGYMGDEQYF. CDR3 nucleotides: TGTGCCAGCAGCTTAGCGGGGCGGGGATATATGGGGGACGAGCAGTACTTC.

The chain employs TRBV29-1 and TRBJ1-1, with a weak D call TRBD1 (5 bases). V lost 3 bases to trimming and J lost 1 base, with 12 bases between them. The germline CDR1 and CDR2 sequences are SQVTM and ANQGSEA. CDR3 size: 14 residues. CDR3 sequence (DNA): TGCAGCGTTGACCGCAGGGAATGGAACACTGAAGCTTTCTTT. Its protein product is CSVDRREWNTEAFF.

The chain links TRBV11-3 to TRBJ2-3; 9 positions agree with TRBD2. The V segment lost 5 bases and the J segment 0 bases; nucleotides outside the gene matches: 6. This CDR3 comprises 16 residues. The germline V gene encodes CDR1 SGHNT and CDR2 YENEEA. The CDR3 loop reads CASSTGLADSTDTQYF. The CDR3, as DNA: TGTGCCAGCAGCACGGGACTAGCAGATAGCACAGATACGCAGTATTTT.

As for this clone: At one of its ends the junction is not consistent with the germline gene, which may arise from a read error. V and J are TRBV30 and TRBJ2-1; TRBD1 matches at 8 bases. CDR3 size: 13 residues. Germline V gene sequence: CDR1 GTSNPN, CDR2 SVGIG (reference sequence). The CDR3 DNA follows: TGTGCCTGGAGTTTGATGAGGACAGGGACGATGATCTTC. The encoded protein is CAWSLMRTGTMIF.

On this clone: The sample holds other DNA sequences that translate to the same CDR3. The chain uses TRBV6-1 and TRBJ2-7, with D unresolved. The germline V and J ends were trimmed by 3 bases and 3 bases, with 6 bases remaining between them. The CDR3 is 12 residues long. The germline V gene encodes CDR1 MNHNS and CDR2 SASEGT. Here the CDR3 DNA reads TGTGCCAGCAGTGAGGTGGTCTACGAGCAGTACTTC. Its protein product is CASSEVVYEQYF.

The chain carries TRBV11-2 and TRBJ2-1; D remains unclear. Trimming shortened V by 5 bases and J by 6 bases, and 11 bases separated the two germline ends. The CDR3 spans 13 residues. Per germline, CDR1 SGHAT and CDR2 FQNNGV. The CDR3 nucleotides read TGTGCCAGCAGCCTACAATTGGGCAATGAGCAGTTCTTC. The encoded protein is CASSLQLGNEQFF.

The chain carries TRBV2 and TRBJ2-2, with TRBD1 matching over 8 bases. The CDR3 loop spans 16 amino acids. Germline V gene data show CDR1 as SNHLY and CDR2 as FYNNEI. The V and J ends lost 6 bases and 2 bases, in that order; junction bases with no gene match: 8. The CDR3 DNA reads TGTGCCAGCAGCAGAGGACAGGGAGATAACACCGGGGAGCTGTTTTTT. It is translated as CASSRGQGDNTGELFF.

CDR3 amino acids: CASSHSRTGYSYEQYF. The CDR3 bases are TGCGCCAGCAGCCATTCCAGGACAGGGTACTCCTACGAGCAGTACTTC. The chain links TRBV4-3 to TRBJ2-7; 8 bases map to TRBD1. The CDR3 covers 16 residues. CDR1 LGHNA and CDR2 YSLEER come from the germline V gene. With 3 bases clipped from V and 0 bases from J, the junction kept 7 bases outside the gene matches.

V usage is TRBV5-5 and J usage is TRBJ1-4, with TRBD1 identical over 9 bases. Germline values: CDR1 SGHKS, CDR2 YYEKEE (reference sequence). V gave up 5 bases and J gave up 3 bases; unmatched junction bases: 8. CDR3 length: 16 residues. The CDR3 loop reads CASSKTGGSANEKLFF. CDR3 in DNA: TGTGCCAGCAGTAAGACAGGGGGAAGCGCTAATGAAAAACTGTTTTTT.

The rearrangement uses TRBV27 and TRBJ2-1, with 7 nucleotides matching TRBD2. The CDR3 spans 16 residues. J lost 4 bases, V lost 3 bases, and 9 bases had no gene match. Germline V gene lookup returns CDR1 MNHEY and CDR2 SMNVEV (reference sequence). The DNA of the CDR3 is TGTGCCAGCAGTTTGCGTAGGCTAGCGGAATACAATGAGCAGTTCTTC. Its protein is CASSLRRLAEYNEQFF.

As concerns this clone: A junction boundary mismatches the germline segment, possibly from a read error. This CDR3 is CASSESGNVGEQFF. Here the CDR3 DNA reads TGTGCCAGCAGTGAGTCGGGGAACGTTGGGGAGCAGTTCTTC. V gene TRBV10-1 combines with J gene TRBJ2-1, with D perhaps TRBD2 (5 bases). Per the germline V gene, CDR1 is WNHNN and CDR2 is SYGVQD (reference sequence). CDR3 length: 14 residues.

This chain connects TRBV5-1 to TRBJ2-2; 8 bases match TRBD1. This CDR3 comprises 15 residues. Trimming took 7 bases from V and 4 from J; bases not matched to a gene: 9. Germline V lookup: CDR1 SGHRS, CDR2 YFSETQ. DNA for the CDR3: TGCGCCAGCCGACCCCCGACAGGGGTCACCGGGGAGCTGTTTTTT. Translation gives CASRPPTGVTGELFF. The complete variable domain, with remaining parts taken from reference TRBV5-1 and TRBJ2-2, reads KAGVTQTPRYLIKTRGQQVTLSCSPISGHRSVSWYQQTPGQGLQFLFEYFSETQRNKGNFPGRFSGRQFSNSRSEMNVSTLELGDSALYLCASRPPTGVTGELFFGEGSRLTVL.

This chain connects TRBV18 to TRBJ2-1; D remains unclear. The CDR3 length is 15 residues. Germline CDR1 and CDR2: KGHSH and LQKENI. Deletions cut 2 bases from V and 2 bases from J, with 10 bases between. CDR3 nucleotides: TGTGCCAGCTCACCAGCGGAGATAACCTACAATGAGCAGTTCTTC. Translated: CASSPAEITYNEQFF.

V gene TRBV9 combines with J gene TRBJ2-7; no clear D. CDR1 is SGDLS and CDR2 is YYNGEE in the germline V gene. The CDR3 extends over 13 amino acids. The V end was cut by 2 bases, the J end by 7 bases, with 13 bases between. The CDR3 DNA reads TGTGCCAGCAGCGTCCGATTTAGTGGGGAGCAGTACTTC. The encoded protein is CASSVRFSGEQYF.

This clone was found once. This chain connects TRBV6-6 to TRBJ1-1, with D possibly TRBD1 on 6 matching bases. Trimming pared 6 bases from V and 2 bases from J, leaving 10 bases between. The V gene's germline CDR1 is MNHNY and CDR2 SVGAGI (reference sequence). This CDR3 region has 13 residues. The CDR3 coding sequence is TGTGCCAGCAGGAACAGGGTAAACACTGAAGCTTTCTTT. This gives the protein CASRNRVNTEAFF.

V and J are TRBV4-3 and TRBJ1-1, with D tentatively TRBD1 (5 bases). The CDR3 is made up of 16 amino acids. Trimming stripped 4 bases from V and 0 bases from J, with 15 bases between. Germline CDR1 and CDR2: LGHNA and YSLEER. CDR3: CASSRKGRAMNTEAFF. The CDR3, as DNA: TGCGCCAGCAGCCGGAAGGGGCGCGCTATGAACACTGAAGCTTTCTTT.

The V gene is TRBV6-1, the J gene TRBJ2-5, with 7 bases that match TRBD2. CDR1 is MNHNS and CDR2 is SASEGT in the germline V gene. Unmatched junction bases numbered 10, after V lost 1 base and J lost 5 bases. The CDR3 contains 16 residues. CDR3 amino acids: CASSEGGGVWWETQYF. In nucleotides, the CDR3 is TGTGCCAGCAGTGAAGGGGGAGGGGTCTGGTGGGAGACCCAGTACTTC.

The gene calls are TRBV5-1 and TRBJ2-7, with D possibly being TRBD2 (6 bases). The CDR3 runs 15 residues. V dropped 3 bases and J dropped 0 bases, with 13 bases sitting between them. The germline V gene encodes CDR1 SGHRS and CDR2 YFSETQ. The CDR3 region is CASSSVGGASYEQYF. The CDR3 DNA reads TGCGCCAGCAGCTCCGTGGGCGGGGCCTCCTACGAGCAGTACTTC. Based on the CDR3 plus reference TRBV5-1 and TRBJ2-7, the full variable domain is KAGVTQTPRYLIKTRGQQVTLSCSPISGHRSVSWYQQTPGQGLQFLFEYFSETQRNKGNFPGRFSGRQFSNSRSEMNVSTLELGDSALYLCASSSVGGASYEQYFGPGTRLTVT.

The rearrangement joins TRBV19 to TRBJ2-5, with a possible D match to TRBD2 (5 bases). CDR1 is LNHDA, CDR2 SQIVND, per germline (reference sequence). V was shortened by 4 bases and J by 1 base, with 10 bases between the two germline ends. CDR3 length: 14 residues. CDR3 loop: CASSKAAAQETQYF. The DNA of the CDR3 is TGTGCCAGTAGTAAGGCAGCGGCCCAAGAGACCCAGTACTTC.

The gene calls are TRBV28 and TRBJ2-5, with TRBD2 as a possible D gene (5 bases). Trimming took 9 bases from V and 0 from J, leaving 11 bases between them. Per germline, CDR1 MDHEN and CDR2 SYDVKM. The length of the CDR3 is 13 residues. The CDR3 sequence: CASGSKNQETQYF. CDR3 bases: TGTGCCAGTGGGAGTAAAAACCAAGAGACCCAGTACTTC.